The 11 T cell receptor beta chains listed next were all sequenced from one sample in a study of Tregs in tolerant kidney transplant recipients (dated by TCRdb to between 2018 and 2021). What this sample's time point label stands for: blood sample drawn before combined kidney and bone marrow transplant. Library preparation employed the immunoSEQ multiplex PCR assay. Not all clones reach the TCRdb copy of this immuneACCESS table, which keeps in-frame sequences only. Checked studies attribute under half of the gap to unresolved V genes and leave the rest unexplained. The sample records 110,000 or so clones, around 89% of which are singletons. The leading ten clones occupy just under 0.35% of the sample. The sequences come from CD4+ T cells from blood, collected before the transplant. The receptors originated from a human donor who received a combined kidney and bone marrow transplant.

A few counts support this clone. This sequence joins TRBV2 and TRBJ1-4; tentatively, D is TRBD1 (5 bases). V shed 11 bases and J shed 4 bases, with 14 bases lying between them. Germline CDR1 is SNHLY and CDR2 is FYNNEI. The CDR3 loop spans 13 amino acids. This CDR3 is CAGAGGFNEKLFF. As DNA, the CDR3 is TGTGCCGGGGCCGGCGGTTTTAATGAAAAACTGTTTTTT.

The chain combines TRBV27 with TRBJ2-7; TRBD1 matches at 8 bases. In germline, CDR1 is MNHEY, CDR2 SMNVEV (reference sequence). Trimming cost V 6 bases and J 0 bases; bases outside gene matches: 7. The length of the CDR3 is 15 residues. Here the CDR3 DNA reads TGTGCCAGCAGATTTACGGACAGGGACTCCTACGAGCAGTACTTC. Protein product: CASRFTDRDSYEQYF.

The CDR3: CASSYFGEGSEQYF. DNA of the CDR3: TGTGCCAGCAGTTATTTCGGGGAGGGGAGCGAGCAGTACTTC. The chain uses TRBV6-5 and TRBJ2-7; TRBD2 matches 7 bases. Germline trimming cut 3 bases from V and 6 bases from J; bases unmatched to any gene: 8. Germline V CDR1 and CDR2: MNHEY, SVGAGI. CDR3 length: 14 amino acids.

The rearrangement uses TRBV19 and TRBJ2-7, with D possibly being TRBD2 (6 bases). The germline gives CDR1 LNHDA, CDR2 SQIVND (reference sequence). The CDR3 sequence is 14 residues long. Trimming stripped 4 bases from V and 6 bases from J, with 16 bases between. The CDR3 DNA reads TGTGCCAGTAGTACCGGGACTGTGCCTGGCGAGCAGTACTTC. As protein: CASSTGTVPGEQYF.

V gene TRBV12-5 combines with J gene TRBJ2-1; TRBD2 agrees at 10 bases. Germline V lookup: CDR1 LGHNT, CDR2 FRNRAP. This CDR3 spans 17 amino acids. J lost 6 bases, V lost 6 bases, and 14 bases had no gene match. CDR3 DNA sequence: TGTGCTAGTGGCACAGCGGGGGGGCAGTCAGGGCGCAATGAGCAGTTCTTC. Translation: CASGTAGGQSGRNEQFF.

The chain joins TRBV5-1 to TRBJ2-7, with 7 bases identical to TRBD1. Germline-derived CDR1 and CDR2 are SGHRS and YFSETQ. Germline trimming cut 3 bases from V and 3 bases from J; bases unmatched to any gene: 6. The CDR3 has 14 residues. The CDR3 spells CASSWETGSYEQYF. The DNA of the CDR3 is TGCGCCAGCAGCTGGGAGACAGGGAGCTACGAGCAGTACTTC.

The CDR3 DNA reads TGTGCCAGCAAAAAAGTTCAGCGGGGGGTCAATATGGCCCAGTACTTC. Translation gives CASKKVQRGVNMAQYF. The V gene is TRBV2, the J gene TRBJ2-5, with TRBD2 identical over 9 bases. Germline CDR1 is SNHLY and CDR2 is FYNNEI. The length of the CDR3 is 16 residues. J lost 9 bases, V lost 7 bases, and 18 bases had no gene match.

The V call is TRBV5-1, the J call TRBJ2-2; no firm D call. In germline, CDR1 is SGHRS, CDR2 YFSETQ. Trimming left V 2 bases short and J 6 bases short, with 11 bases between. The CDR3 has 14 residues. The CDR3 region has the DNA TGCGCCAGCAGCTTCGTTTCAGGTGCCGGGGAGCTGTTTTTT. This codes for CASSFVSGAGELFF.

This sequence joins TRBV11-2 and TRBJ2-1, with 9 bases aligning to TRBD1. V lost 4 bases, J lost 15 bases, and 4 bases stayed unmatched. Per the germline V gene, CDR1 is SGHAT and CDR2 is FQNNGV. The length of the CDR3 is 11 residues. The CDR3 DNA sequence: TGTGCCAGCAGCTGGGGACAGGGTTGGTTCTTC. This gives the protein CASSWGQGWFF.

The chain links TRBV30 to TRBJ2-5; tentatively, D is TRBD1 (5 bases). CDR1 and CDR2 (germline): GTSNPN, SVGIG (reference sequence). The CDR3 is 13 amino acids. Trimming left V 5 bases short and J 5 bases short, with 15 bases between. CDR3 DNA sequence: TGTGCCTGGGCTCAGGGATCGGGCGAGACCCAGTACTTC. Translating it yields CAWAQGSGETQYF.

The chain recombines TRBV5-5 with TRBJ1-5; no reliable D call. The V gene's germline CDR1 is SGHKS and CDR2 YYEKEE (reference sequence). V lost 0 bases and J lost 6, with 13 bases in between. This CDR3 is built from 15 residues. CDR3 sequence reads: CASSLVAGKTQPQHF. The CDR3 DNA sequence: TGTGCCAGCAGCTTGGTGGCGGGGAAAACTCAGCCCCAGCATTTT.